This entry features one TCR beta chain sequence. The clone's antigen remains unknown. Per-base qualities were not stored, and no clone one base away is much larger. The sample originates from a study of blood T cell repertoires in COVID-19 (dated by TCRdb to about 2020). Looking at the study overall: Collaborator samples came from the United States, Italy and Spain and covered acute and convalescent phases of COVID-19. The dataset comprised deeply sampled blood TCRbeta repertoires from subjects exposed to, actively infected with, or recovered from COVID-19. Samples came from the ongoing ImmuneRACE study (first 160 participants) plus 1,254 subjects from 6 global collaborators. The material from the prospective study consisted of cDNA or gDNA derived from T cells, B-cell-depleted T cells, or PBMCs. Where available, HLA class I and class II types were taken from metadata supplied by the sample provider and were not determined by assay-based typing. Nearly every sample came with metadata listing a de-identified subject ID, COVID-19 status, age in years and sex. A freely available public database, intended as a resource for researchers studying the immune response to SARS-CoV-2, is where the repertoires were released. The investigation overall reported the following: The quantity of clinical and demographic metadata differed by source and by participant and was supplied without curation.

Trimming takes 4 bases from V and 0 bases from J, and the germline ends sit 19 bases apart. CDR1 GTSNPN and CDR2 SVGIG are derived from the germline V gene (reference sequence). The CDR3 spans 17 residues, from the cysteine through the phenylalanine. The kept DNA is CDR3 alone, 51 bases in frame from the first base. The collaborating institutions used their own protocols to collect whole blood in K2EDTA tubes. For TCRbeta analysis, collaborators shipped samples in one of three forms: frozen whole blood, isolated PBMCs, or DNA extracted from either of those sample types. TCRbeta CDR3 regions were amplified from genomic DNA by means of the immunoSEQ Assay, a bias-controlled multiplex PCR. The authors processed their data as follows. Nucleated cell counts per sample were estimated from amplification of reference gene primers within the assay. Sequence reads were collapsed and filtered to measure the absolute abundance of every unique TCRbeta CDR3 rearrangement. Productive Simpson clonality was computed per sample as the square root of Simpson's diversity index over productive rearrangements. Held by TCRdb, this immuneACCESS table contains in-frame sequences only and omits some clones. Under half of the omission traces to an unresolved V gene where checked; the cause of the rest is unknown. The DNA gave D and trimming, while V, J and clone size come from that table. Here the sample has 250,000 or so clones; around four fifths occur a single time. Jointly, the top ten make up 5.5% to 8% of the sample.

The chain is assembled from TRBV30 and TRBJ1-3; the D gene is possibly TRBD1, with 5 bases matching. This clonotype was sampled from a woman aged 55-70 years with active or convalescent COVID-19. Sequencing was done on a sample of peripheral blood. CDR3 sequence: CAWTLGWQGPSGNTIYF. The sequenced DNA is TGTGCCTGGACGTTGGGATGGCAGGGCCCCTCTGGAAACACCATATATTTT.